This TCR beta chain was retrieved from a study of blood T cells in healthy people across ages. Using a J-beta primer mix together with a sample-barcoded 5' primer, a second PCR was run for about 7 to 12 cycles. TCRdb redid the calling of the 5' RACE reads with MiXCR, one entry per CDR3 protein. This sample has 1,100,000 or so distinct CDR3 sequences, with 40% to 55% found just once. Study-wide results and limits: Roughly linear age-related decline in beta diversity appeared, significant by age approximately 43.

The amount of total RNA extracted per sample was at least 6 micrograms. About this clonotype: Its target is unknown.

The TCR was taken from a woman aged 55-69 years in good health. The sequenced sample consisted of blood.

The CDR3 coding sequence is TGTGCCAGCAGTCTGACCGGGACTAGCGGGAGTACCCACGAGCAGTACTTC. It codes for CASSLTGTSGSTHEQYF. The V gene is TRBV28, the J gene TRBJ2-4; the match to TRBD2 covers 14 bases. The tail of the sequence fits TRBJ2-7 better, so the J call may be wrong. The germline V gene has CDR1 MDHEN and CDR2 SYDVKM. The CDR3 is 17 residues long.